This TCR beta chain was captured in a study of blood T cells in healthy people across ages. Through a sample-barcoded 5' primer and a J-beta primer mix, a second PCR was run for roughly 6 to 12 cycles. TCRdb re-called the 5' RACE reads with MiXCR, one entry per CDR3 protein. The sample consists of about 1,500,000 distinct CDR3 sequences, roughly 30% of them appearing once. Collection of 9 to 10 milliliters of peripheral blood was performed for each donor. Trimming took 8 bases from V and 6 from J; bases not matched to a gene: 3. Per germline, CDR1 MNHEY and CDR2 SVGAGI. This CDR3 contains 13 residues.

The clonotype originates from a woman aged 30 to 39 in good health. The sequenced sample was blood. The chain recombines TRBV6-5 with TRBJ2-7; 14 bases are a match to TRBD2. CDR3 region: CASSGLAGAEQYF. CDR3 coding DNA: TGTGCCAGCTCGGGACTAGCGGGAGCCGAGCAGTACTTC.